The source of this T cell receptor (beta chain) is a study of vaccination and CD4 T cells after COVID-19 (dated by TCRdb to 2022 to 2024). In terms of the full investigation: Every convalescent patient had a positive nasal swab PCR test for SARS-CoV-2, with mild disease in nine patients and severe disease in one. The convalescent cohort comprised six males and four females, including two Hispanic individuals, seven Caucasians, two Asians and one multiracial person. Two doses of either the Pfizer-BioNTech BNT162b2 vaccine (n=8) or the Moderna mRNA-1273 vaccine (n=2) were administered to participants. Control cultures used a CEFX viral epitope pool as positive control, an HIV-1 Nef peptide pool as negative control, or no peptide. Post-COVID blood samples from convalescent patients were collected a median of around 100 days after diagnosis, with a range of roughly 30 to 170 days. Post-vaccine blood samples were collected a median of approximately eleven weeks after the second vaccine dose, ranging from roughly 13 to 241 days. For stimulating the cultures, overlapping spike peptide pools were used, derived from SARS-CoV-2 as well as from the common cold coronaviruses HCoV-NL63, HCoV-OC43 and HCoV-229E. The spike-specific CD4+ TCR repertoire was compared before and after mRNA vaccination in approximately 9 COVID-19 convalescent patients and a handful of infection-naive healthy vaccine recipients. Here is what the overall study found, with its caveats: Although the median number of SARS-CoV-2-reactive clonotypes went up from some 23 after infection to roughly 40 after vaccination, the increase was not significant. Among the post-vaccine SARS-CoV-2-reactive clones in convalescent patients, a median approximately 86% showed up only after vaccination, which suggests vaccine-specific priming. Relatively few convalescent patients were included in the study, and early timepoints after natural infection were not analyzed. In convalescent patients, nearly all vaccine-specific clones (304 of 307) were found to be mono-reactive for SARS-CoV-2 spike rather than cross-reactive with common cold coronaviruses.

The library was made by PCR. DNA from cultured CD4+ T cells was subjected to TCR sequencing with the Oncomine TCR Beta short-read assay at the Johns Hopkins FTIC core. The QIAamp micro DNA kit was used to extract genomic DNA from the cultured CD4+ T cells. Oncomine TCR Beta libraries made from cultured CD4+ T cells were pooled using unique dual indexes and sequenced on an Illumina iSeq 100. In the paper's pipeline: Non-productive sequences were filtered out, and CDR3s that did not start with C, did not end with F or W, or were shorter than 7 amino acids were discarded. The MANAFEST web application identified antigen-specific clonotypes by comparing peptide-stimulated wells against reference wells and other culture wells. For a clone to be called positive, the clone needed an FDR below 0.05, an odds ratio above 5, and a productive frequency above 0.1% in at least two of three replicate wells. A clonotype was classed as cross-reactive if the clonotype showed significant expansion both in SARS-CoV-2 spike wells and in at least one common cold coronavirus spike condition. Similarity between CDR3 sequences was evaluated in R version 3.6.1 using Levenshtein distances (stringdist) and unrooted phylogenetic trees (ape). The public reads were run again by TCRdb, first through fastp at Q25 and then through MiXCR, and only productive beta chains were kept. Identical CDR3 proteins give one entry, which carries the most common genes and DNA. TCRdb assigned the V and J calls; the authors' analysis was not used. This sample is represented by 13,000 to 15,000 distinct CDR3 sequences; less than 55% of them were singletons. The leading ten clones occupy around 8.7% of the sample.

This clonotype was counted between two and nine times. No cognate antigen has been identified for it. One base away there is no much larger clone; base qualities are not given. The sample's treatment or condition label, decoded: approximately 9-day PBMC culture with coronavirus spike peptide pools or control peptides (ViraFEST assay). To expand antigen-specific T cells with peptide pools and then pick out the expanded clonotypes through TCR sequencing, the study relied on the ViraFEST assay. The convalescent patients' positive SARS-CoV-2 PCR tests fell between March and December 2020, which was before the Alpha, Beta and Delta variants emerged in the United States. About 2 million PBMCs per well were cultured in IMDM with approximately 5% human AB serum and about 9.7 IU/ml IL-2, plus 10 ug/ml peptide pools. On days 3 and 7, half of the culture medium was replaced with fresh IL-2-containing medium. Once the cells had been in culture for roughly 10 days, the EasySep CD4+ T cell isolation kit was used to isolate CD4+ T cells by negative selection. Ficoll-Paque Plus gradient centrifugation was used to isolate PBMCs from whole blood, and the isolated PBMCs were then either used fresh or cryopreserved at -140C. Culture conditions were generally each tested in triplicate wells.

The sample consisted of CD4+ T cells from blood, cultured in vitro. The clonotype was recovered from a human donor who had recovered from COVID-19.

The sequenced DNA: TGTGCCAGCAGCCTTCGCGGTCAGGAAGCTTTCTTT. Its translation is CASSLRGQEAFF. The chain joins TRBV7-9 to TRBJ1-1; too little of a D gene remains to name it. Taken from cysteine to phenylalanine, the CDR3 has 12 residues. The sequence is cut down to CDR3 DNA, 36 bases in frame from base 1. V is clipped by 5 bases and J by 8 bases, and the sequence between their germline boundaries is 12 bases long. The germline V gene (reference sequence) sets CDR1 to SEHNR and CDR2 to FQNEAQ. The CDR3 plus the reference TRBV7-9 and TRBJ1-1 genes for the other parts give the full variable domain: DTGVSQNPRHKITKRGQNVTFRCDPISEHNRLYWYRQTLGQGPEFLTYFQNEAQLEKSRLLSDRFSAERPKGSFSTLEIQRTEQGDSAMYLCASSLRGQEAFFGQGTRLTVV.